This TCR beta chain was profiled in a study of T cells of healthy individuals. MiXCR was run by TCRdb on the 5' RACE reads, yielding one entry per CDR3 protein. The table lists some 100,000 distinct CDR3 sequences, under 20% of them singletons. Trimming stripped 4 bases from V and 3 bases from J, with 14 bases between. The germline V gene encodes CDR1 SGHDT and CDR2 YYEEEE. The CDR3 totals 15 residues. The V and J genes are TRBV5-6 and TRBJ1-5; D ambiguous. The clonotype was recovered from a human donor in good health. The CDR3 DNA sequence: TGTGCCAGCAGCCCTGGACCGAATTCCAATCAGCCCCAGCATTTT. It translates to CASSPGPNSNQPQHF.